This TCR beta chain came from a study of shared clonotypes between healthy human individuals. Broader study findings: Shared clonotypes: 4.5% to 5% naive CD4, about 4% naive CD8, under 2.5% memory CD4, 0.4% memory CD8. Non-shared clonotypes had lower generation probabilities than clonotypes shared by all four sorted-subset donors.

The CDR3 length is 16 residues. The V segment lost 0 bases and the J segment 1 base; nucleotides outside the gene matches: 3. Germline V lookup: CDR1 SGHNT, CDR2 YYREEE (reference sequence). On this clone itself: Its antigen is not known.

Once extracted for a subset, genomic DNA was divided evenly among several immunoSEQ plates. Authors' processing steps: ImmunoSEQ junction-only sequences lacked quality scores, so their filtering differed. Some clones are missing from TCRdb's copy, which holds only in-frame ones; the method was immunoSEQ multiplex PCR. The V and J calls and the clone size are those of that table, but D and trimming were determined from the DNA. Among around 550,000 clones listed, almost 97% were seen once. This clonotype was sampled from a woman aged 25-40 years in good health. The sequencing sample was made of naive CD4+ T cells sorted from blood. Specified subset: CD45RA+ positively selected. J is TRBJ2-2 and V is TRBV5-4; 7 positions agree with TRBD1. The CDR3 loop is CASSLGTGLNTGELFF. Here the CDR3 DNA reads TGTGCCAGCAGCTTGGGGACAGGCTTGAACACCGGGGAGCTGTTTTTT.